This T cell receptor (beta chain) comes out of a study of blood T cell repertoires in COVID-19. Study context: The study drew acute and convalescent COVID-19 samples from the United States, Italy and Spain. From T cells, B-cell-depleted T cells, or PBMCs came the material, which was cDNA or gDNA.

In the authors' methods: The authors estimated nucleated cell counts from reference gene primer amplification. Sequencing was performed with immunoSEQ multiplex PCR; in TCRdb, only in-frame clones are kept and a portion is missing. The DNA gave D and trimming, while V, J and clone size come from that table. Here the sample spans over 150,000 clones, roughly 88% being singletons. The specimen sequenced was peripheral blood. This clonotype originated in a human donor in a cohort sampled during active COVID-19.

For the CDR3, the DNA is TGTGCCAGCAGCTTCGGGACTGGTAATGAAAAACTGTTTTTT. This codes for CASSFGTGNEKLFF. V gene TRBV5-8 combines with J gene TRBJ1-4, with D perhaps TRBD1 (5 bases). The V end was cut by 2 bases, the J end by 4 bases, with 9 bases between. This CDR3 is 14 amino acids long. CDR1 SGHTS and CDR2 YDEGEE come from the germline V gene.